One T cell receptor (beta chain) is described in this entry. Its antigen is as yet unknown. This record comes from a study of blood T cells in healthy people across ages. Study details: Template switching caught about one barcoded beta molecule for each two T cells. Whole-study results and caveats: Both naive CD4+ cell counts and diversity were greater in long-lived donors than in aged donors.

Germline CDR1 and CDR2: MNHNS and SASEGT. The CDR3 runs 14 residues. Sample-barcoded 5' priming and a J-beta primer mix drove a second PCR of 7 to 11 cycles. TCRdb re-derived calls from the 5' RACE reads in MiXCR, one entry per CDR3 protein. The sample contains 1.2 million to 1.5 million distinct CDR3 sequences, 42% of which appear only once. The receptor comes from a woman aged 18-29 years in good health. Sequencing used blood. This sequence joins TRBV6-1 and TRBJ1-5, with 9 bases aligning to TRBD1. The CDR3 here is CATTGGTNNQPQHF. The CDR3 DNA is TGTGCGACGACAGGGGGGACTAACAATCAGCCCCAGCATTTT.